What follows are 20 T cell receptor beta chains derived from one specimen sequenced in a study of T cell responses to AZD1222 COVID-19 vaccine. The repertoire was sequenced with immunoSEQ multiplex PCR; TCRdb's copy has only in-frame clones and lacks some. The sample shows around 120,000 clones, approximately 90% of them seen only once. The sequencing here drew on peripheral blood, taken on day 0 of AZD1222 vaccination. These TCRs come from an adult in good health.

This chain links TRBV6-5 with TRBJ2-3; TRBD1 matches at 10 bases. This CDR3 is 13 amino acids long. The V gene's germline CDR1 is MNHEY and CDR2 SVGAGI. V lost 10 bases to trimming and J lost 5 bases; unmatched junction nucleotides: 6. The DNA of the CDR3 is TGTGCCACCCGGGACAGGGGAATAGATACGCAGTATTTT. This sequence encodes CATRDRGIDTQYF.

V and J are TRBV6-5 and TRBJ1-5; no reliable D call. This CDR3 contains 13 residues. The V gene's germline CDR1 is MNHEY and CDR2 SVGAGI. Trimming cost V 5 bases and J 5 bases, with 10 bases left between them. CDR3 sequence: CASSRDKDQPQHF. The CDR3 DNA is TGTGCCAGCAGTAGGGATAAGGATCAGCCCCAGCATTTT.

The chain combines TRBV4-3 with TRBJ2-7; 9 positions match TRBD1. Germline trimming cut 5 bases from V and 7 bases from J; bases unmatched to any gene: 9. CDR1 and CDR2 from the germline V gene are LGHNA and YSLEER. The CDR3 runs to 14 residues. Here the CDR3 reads CASSGDRGAFEQYF. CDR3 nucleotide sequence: TGCGCCAGCAGCGGTGACAGGGGGGCATTTGAGCAGTACTTC.

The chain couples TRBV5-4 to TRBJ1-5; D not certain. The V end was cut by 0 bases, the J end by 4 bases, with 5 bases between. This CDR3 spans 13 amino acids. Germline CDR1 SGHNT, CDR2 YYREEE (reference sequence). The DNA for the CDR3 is TGTGCCAGCAGCTTGGGCAGGAATCAGCCCCAGCATTTT. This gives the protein CASSLGRNQPQHF.

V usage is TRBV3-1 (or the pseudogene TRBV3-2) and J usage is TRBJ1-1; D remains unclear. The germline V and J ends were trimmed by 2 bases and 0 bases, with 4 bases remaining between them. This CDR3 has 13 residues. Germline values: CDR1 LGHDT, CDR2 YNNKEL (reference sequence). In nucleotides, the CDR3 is TGTGCCAGCAGCCAACGAATGAACACTGAAGCTTTCTTT. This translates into CASSQRMNTEAFF.

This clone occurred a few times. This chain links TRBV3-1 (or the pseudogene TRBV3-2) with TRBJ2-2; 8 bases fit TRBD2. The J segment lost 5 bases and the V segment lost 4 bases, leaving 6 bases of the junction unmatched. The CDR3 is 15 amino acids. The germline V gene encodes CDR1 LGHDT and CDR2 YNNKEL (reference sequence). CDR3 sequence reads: CASSPGLVGTGELFF. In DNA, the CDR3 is TGTGCCAGCAGCCCGGGACTAGTCGGTACCGGGGAGCTGTTTTTT.

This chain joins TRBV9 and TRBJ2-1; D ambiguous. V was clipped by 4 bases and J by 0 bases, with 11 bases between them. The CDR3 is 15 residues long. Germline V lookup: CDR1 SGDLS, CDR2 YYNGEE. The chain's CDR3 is CASSYGDPSYNEQFF. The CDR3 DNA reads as TGTGCCAGCAGCTACGGAGATCCCTCCTACAATGAGCAGTTCTTC.

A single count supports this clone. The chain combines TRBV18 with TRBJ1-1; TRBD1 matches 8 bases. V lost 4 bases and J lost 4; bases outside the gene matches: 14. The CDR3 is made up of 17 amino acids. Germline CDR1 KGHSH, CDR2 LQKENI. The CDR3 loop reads CASSLIPVDRGVTEAFF. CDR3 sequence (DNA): TGTGCCAGCTCACTAATCCCGGTCGACAGGGGCGTCACTGAAGCTTTCTTT. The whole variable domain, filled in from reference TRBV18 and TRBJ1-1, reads NAGVMQNPRHLVRRRGQEARLRCSPMKGHSHVYWYRQLPEEGLKFMVYLQKENIIDESGMPKERFSAEFPKEGPSILRIQQVVRGDSAAYFCASSLIPVDRGVTEAFFGQGTRLTVV.

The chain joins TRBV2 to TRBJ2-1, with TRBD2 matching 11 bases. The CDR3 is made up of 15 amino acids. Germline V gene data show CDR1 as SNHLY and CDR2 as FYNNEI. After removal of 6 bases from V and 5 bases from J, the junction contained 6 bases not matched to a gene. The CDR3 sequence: CASRRPTSGNNEQFF. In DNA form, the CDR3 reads TGTGCCAGCAGACGCCCGACTAGCGGGAACAATGAGCAGTTCTTC.

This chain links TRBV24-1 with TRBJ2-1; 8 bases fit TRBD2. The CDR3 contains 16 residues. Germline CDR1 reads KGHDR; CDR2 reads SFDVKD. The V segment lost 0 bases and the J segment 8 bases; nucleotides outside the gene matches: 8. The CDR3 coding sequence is TGTGCCACCAGTGATTTGTTCCGGACTAGCTTGGATGAGCAGTTCTTC. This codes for CATSDLFRTSLDEQFF.

CDR3 DNA sequence: TGTGCCAGCAGCATCAGCGTCCAGATCTATGGCTACACCTTC. This codes for CASSISVQIYGYTF. The chain links TRBV28 to TRBJ1-2, with D unresolved. This CDR3 region has 14 residues. Germline CDR1 reads MDHEN; CDR2 reads SYDVKM. Trimming pared 6 bases from V and 4 bases from J, leaving 15 bases between.

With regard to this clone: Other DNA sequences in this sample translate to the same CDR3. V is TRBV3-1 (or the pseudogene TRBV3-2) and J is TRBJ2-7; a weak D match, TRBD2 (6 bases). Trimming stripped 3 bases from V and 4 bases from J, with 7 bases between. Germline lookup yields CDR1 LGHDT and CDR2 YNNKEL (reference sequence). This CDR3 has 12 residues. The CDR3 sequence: CASSQAGYEQYF. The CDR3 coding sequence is TGTGCCAGCAGCCAGGCGGGGTACGAGCAGTACTTC.

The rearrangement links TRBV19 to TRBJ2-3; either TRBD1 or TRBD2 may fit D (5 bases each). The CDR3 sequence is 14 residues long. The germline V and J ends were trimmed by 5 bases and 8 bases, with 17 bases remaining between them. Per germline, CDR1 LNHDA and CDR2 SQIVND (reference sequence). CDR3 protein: CASSARDHWGTQYF. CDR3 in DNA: TGTGCCAGTAGTGCCAGGGACCATTGGGGTACGCAGTATTTT.

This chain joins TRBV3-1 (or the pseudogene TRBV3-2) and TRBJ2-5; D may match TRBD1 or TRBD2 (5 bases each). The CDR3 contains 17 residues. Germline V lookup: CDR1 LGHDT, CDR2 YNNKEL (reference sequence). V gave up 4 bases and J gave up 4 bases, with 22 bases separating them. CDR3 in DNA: TGTGCCAGCAGCCGGGGCGAGGGGTGGGCCTCGATAGAGACCCAGTACTTC. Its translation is CASSRGEGWASIETQYF.

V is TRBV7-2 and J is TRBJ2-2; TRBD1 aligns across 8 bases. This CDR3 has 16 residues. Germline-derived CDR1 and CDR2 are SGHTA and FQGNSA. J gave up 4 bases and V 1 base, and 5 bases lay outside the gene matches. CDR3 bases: TGTGCCAGCAGCTTAGTGACAGGGGCGGGCACCGGGGAGCTGTTTTTT. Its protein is CASSLVTGAGTGELFF.

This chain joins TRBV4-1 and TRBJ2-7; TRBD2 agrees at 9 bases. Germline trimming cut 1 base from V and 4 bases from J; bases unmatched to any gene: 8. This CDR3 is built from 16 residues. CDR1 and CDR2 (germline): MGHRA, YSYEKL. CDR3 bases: TGCGCCAGCAGCCAAGGTGGAGCGGGAGGTTGGTACGAGCAGTACTTC. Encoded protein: CASSQGGAGGWYEQYF.

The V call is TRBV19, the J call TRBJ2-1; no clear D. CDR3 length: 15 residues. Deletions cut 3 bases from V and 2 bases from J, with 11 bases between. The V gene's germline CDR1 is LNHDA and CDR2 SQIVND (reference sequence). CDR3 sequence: CASSIAQQAYNEQFF. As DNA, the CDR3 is TGTGCCAGTAGTATTGCCCAGCAAGCCTACAATGAGCAGTTCTTC.

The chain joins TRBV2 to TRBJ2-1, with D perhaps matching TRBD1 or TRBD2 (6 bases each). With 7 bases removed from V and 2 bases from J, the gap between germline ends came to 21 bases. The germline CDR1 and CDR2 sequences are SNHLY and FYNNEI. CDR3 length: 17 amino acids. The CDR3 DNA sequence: TGTGCCAGCAAGGGTAGCGGAAGGACAGTGGCCTACAATGAGCAGTTCTTC. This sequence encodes CASKGSGRTVAYNEQFF.

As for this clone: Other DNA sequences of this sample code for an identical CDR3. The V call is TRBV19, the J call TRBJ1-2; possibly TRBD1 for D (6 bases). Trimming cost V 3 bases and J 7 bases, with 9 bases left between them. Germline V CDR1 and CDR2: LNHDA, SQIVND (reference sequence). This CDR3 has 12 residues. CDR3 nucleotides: TGTGCCAGTAGTATTGGGGGCCGTGGCTACACCTTC. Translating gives CASSIGGRGYTF. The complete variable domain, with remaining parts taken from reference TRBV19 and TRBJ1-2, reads DGGITQSPKYLFRKEGQNVTLSCEQNLNHDAMYWYRQDPGQGLRLIYYSQIVNDFQKGDIAEGYSVSREKKESFPLTVTSAQKNPTAFYLCASSIGGRGYTFGSGTRLTVV.

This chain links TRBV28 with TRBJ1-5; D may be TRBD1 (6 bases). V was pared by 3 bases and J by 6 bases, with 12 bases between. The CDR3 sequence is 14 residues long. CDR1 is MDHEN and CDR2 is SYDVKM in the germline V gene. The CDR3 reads CASSFSGGGQPQHF. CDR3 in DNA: TGTGCCAGCAGTTTTTCGGGGGGCGGTCAGCCCCAGCATTTT.